These 11 T cell receptor beta chains were sequenced from one sample in a study of T cells expressing NK-cell markers. Each CDR3 protein gets one entry in TCRdb, which reprocessed the 5' RACE reads and gives no DNA. This repertoire includes roughly 390,000 distinct CDR3 sequences. Sequences were obtained from blood T cells: a sorted CD56 or NKG2C T cell subset, CD4+ or CD8+ T cells, or bulk PBMC T cells (not recorded which). These receptor sequences come from a woman in her forties or fifties in good health.

The V and J genes are TRBV20-1 and TRBJ2-3; TCRdb indicates TRBD2, and absent DNA this call remains unverified. CDR3 length equals 15 residues. Germline CDR1 and CDR2: DFQATT and SNEGSKA (reference sequence). The chain's CDR3 is CSASISGSNTDTQYF.

V usage is TRBV9 and J usage is TRBJ2-4; checking the TCRdb D call of TRBD2 is not possible without DNA. The CDR3 is 15 residues long. Germline lookup yields CDR1 SGDLS and CDR2 YYNGEE. The CDR3 sequence: CASSAGLAEGNIQYF.

V and J are TRBV20-1 and TRBJ2-7; absent DNA, TCRdb's TRBD2 call cannot be checked. The CDR3 totals 12 residues. Germline loops: CDR1 DFQATT, CDR2 SNEGSKA (reference sequence). CDR3 sequence: CSALAEPFQQYF.

The chain employs TRBV9 and TRBJ2-1; the D gene TCRdb calls, TRBD2, cannot be checked with no DNA. There are 17 residues in the CDR3. Germline V lookup: CDR1 SGDLS, CDR2 YYNGEE. The CDR3 protein is CASSEPLAGGQVNEQFF. Supplemented by reference TRBV9 and TRBJ2-1, the full variable domain reads DSGVTQTPKHLITATGQRVTLRCSPRSGDLSVYWYQQSLDQGLQFLIQYYNGEERAKGNILERFSAQQFPDLHSELNLSSLELGDSALYFCASSEPLAGGQVNEQFFGPGTRLTVL.

The chain recombines TRBV7-8 with TRBJ2-1; lacking DNA, the TRBD2 call made by TCRdb goes unchecked. The CDR3 loop spans 17 amino acids. In germline, CDR1 is SGHVS, CDR2 FQNEAQ. The CDR3 sequence: CASSFTGGVSPLEEQFF.

The chain links TRBV20-1 to TRBJ2-1; TCRdb reports TRBD2, a call that lacks DNA to check it against. This CDR3 region has 15 residues. Germline V gene lookup returns CDR1 DFQATT and CDR2 SNEGSKA (reference sequence). This chain's CDR3 is CSARAGTSLYNEQFF.

This chain's CDR3 is CSAGAPTGELFF. This chain uses TRBV29-1 with TRBJ2-2. CDR3 length equals 12 residues. CDR1 and CDR2 (germline): SQVTM, ANQGSEA.

J is TRBJ2-3 and V is TRBV20-1; TCRdb reports TRBD2, a call that lacks DNA to check it against. Germline V gene data show CDR1 as DFQATT and CDR2 as SNEGSKA (reference sequence). This CDR3 has 17 amino acids. CDR3 loop: CSARGTSGRATPDTQYF.

The genes are TRBV20-1 and TRBJ1-5; there is no DNA to check the TCRdb D call of TRBD1. Germline loops: CDR1 DFQATT, CDR2 SNEGSKA (reference sequence). The CDR3 contains 12 residues. CDR3 sequence reads: CSANRGLQPQHF.

CDR3 region: CASSRALYEQYF. The J gene is TRBJ2-7, the V gene TRBV11-3; there is no DNA to check the TCRdb D call of TRBD2. The germline V gene encodes CDR1 SGHNT and CDR2 YENEEA. The CDR3 contains 12 residues.

The chain links TRBV24-1 to TRBJ2-7. This CDR3 spans 13 amino acids. Germline loops: CDR1 KGHDR, CDR2 SFDVKD. CDR3 loop: CATGGRTSYEQYF.